The clone carrying this TCR beta chain came up a few times. What it recognizes is unknown. This sample stems from a study of CD4+ T cells in melanoma. General observations from the study: Neoantigen-specific CD4+ T cells in melanoma reportedly had diverse differentiation states. CD8+ T cell, macrophage and B cell function reportedly correlated with neoantigen-specific CD4+ T cells.

TCRdb keeps only in-frame clones here, not all; method: immunoSEQ multiplex PCR. The top ten clones hold around 4.8% of a sample with about 54,000 clones, roughly three quarters of them seen once. The sequence came from a human donor with melanoma. Input material: tumor tissue.

CDR3 protein: CASRTGGYGEKLFF. CDR3 coding DNA: TGTGCCAGCAGAACGGGAGGGTATGGTGAAAAACTGTTTTTT. The rearrangement uses TRBV27 and TRBJ1-4; no clear D. V lost 6 bases and J 7 bases, leaving 15 bases between the germline ends. The CDR3 extends over 14 amino acids. Germline loops: CDR1 MNHEY, CDR2 SMNVEV (reference sequence).